This T cell receptor (beta chain) derives from a study of T cells in Graves' hyperthyroidism and ophthalmopathy (dated by TCRdb to between 2018 and 2020). As for the study more broadly: Peripheral blood samples were taken at initial diagnosis, before any treatment was given. The approximately 100 discovery patients were randomly divided into training and test sets at a 7:3 ratio. TCR V-J signatures able to tell the groups apart were searched for in a discovery cohort of 95 or so patients, of whom about 40 had Graves' ophthalmopathy and 55 to 60 had stable Graves' hyperthyroidism. An independent validation cohort of 18 to 20 hyperthyroidism patients and 15 or so patients who later progressed to ophthalmopathy tested prospective prediction of ophthalmopathy. In six Graves' hyperthyroidism patients, the study also compared T-cell repertoires from thyroid tissue with T-cell repertoires from blood. After sampling, hyperthyroidism patients received methimazole starting at 30 mg daily, and ophthalmopathy patients received high-dose intravenous methylprednisolone. The paper describes TCR Vbeta CDR3 sequencing of 135 peripheral blood samples, made up of some 42 ophthalmopathy patients, approximately 76 hyperthyroidism patients and 17 progressor patients.

V loses 0 bases of germline sequence and J loses 1 base, and the interval between the two ends is 12 bases. For CDR1 and CDR2, the germline V gene lists SGHTA and FQGTGA. From cysteine to phenylalanine, the CDR3 is 16 amino acids long. Only CDR3 DNA remains: 48 bases, in frame from the first base. Overall results and qualifications from the work: A 13 V-J signature model separated ophthalmopathy from stable hyperthyroidism, with 87.88% sensitivity and 81.08% specificity in cross-validation and 80%/75% in testing. In validation, the model predicted progression to ophthalmopathy a median of roughly 6.5 months before onset, with roughly 71% sensitivity and about 72% specificity. Most expanded thyroid clonotypes (frequency above 0.001) were also detected in blood, suggesting blood repertoires may reflect thyroid immune responses. Sample size was not statistically predetermined, and blinding of investigators to group allocation was not performed.

Graves' hyperthyroidism was defined as stable when no progression to ophthalmopathy occurred over 18 months of follow-up. Hyperthyroidism patients were aged 18 to 65 years and newly diagnosed, with disease duration of less than 2 months. Patients with uncontrolled infections, other autoimmune diseases, pregnancy or lactation were excluded. Diagnoses were established on the basis of clinical symptoms, serum thyroxine and TRAb, thyroid ultrasound, and orbital computed tomography. PBMCs were isolated from approximately 10 ml of fresh peripheral blood by Ficoll-Paque density gradient centrifugation. Total RNA was extracted with Trizol reagent, and quality was checked on an Agilent 2100 Bioanalyzer. This clonotype showed up just a few times. Its target antigen remains unknown. No qualities accompany the bases; no much larger clone lies one base away. The TCR beta CDR3 regions were amplified from the RNA transcripts. For the first round of RT-PCR on the TCR CDR3, the HTBI primer set was used together with the Qiagen OneStep RT-PCR kit. Libraries were constructed in a second round of multiplex PCR, after which size selection and purification were carried out. Sequencing of the libraries was done on an Illumina HiSeq2000 using paired-end 100 bp reads. The source study handled its data this way. SOAPnuke was used to process the raw data, removing reads that contained adapters or uncalled bases, had a mean Phred below 15, or lacked an exact match to the constant primer or identifier. COPE v1.2.5 was used to merge high-quality paired reads, and clonotypes were defined as unique nucleotide sequences. MiTCR v1.1 was used to align clonotypes to the IMGT TRBV, TRBD and TRBJ reference segments. The analysis was restricted to V-J combinations with a frequency above 0.0001, which together covered around 99% of the repertoires. A TCS score was defined as the ratio between F50 (clonal expansion) and ExV (chaos), using BLOSUM62-based TCRdist between CDR3 peptides within each V-J. Welch's t-statistics and random forest reduced several hundred V-J features to 10 to 15, which were used in a naive Bayes classifier (R e1071). Through fastp at Q25 and MiXCR, TCRdb rebuilt clones from the public reads, retaining in-frame beta chains. Under each unique CDR3 protein, matching rows form one entry showing the most common genes and DNA. These V and J calls are TCRdb output, not the study's own analysis. The sample table records about 360,000 distinct CDR3 sequences; about a fifth of these occur just once. The top ten hold around 3.6% of the sample.

The clonotype comes from a woman younger than 35 with Graves' hyperthyroidism. The V and J genes are TRBV7-3 and TRBJ1-2; TRBD1 could be the D gene, as 5 bases match. The sequenced sample consisted of blood. The DNA sequence is given as TGTGCCAGCAGCTTAACAGGGACCGCGGGTAACTATGGCTACACCTTC. This codes for CASSLTGTAGNYGYTF.